The clone carrying this TCR beta chain has a single count. Its antigen is still unknown. This sample is drawn from a study of T cell repertoires in cytomegalovirus infection. About the study: CMV epitopes that were recently identified and HLA-C-restricted were used alongside well-studied HLA-B-restricted ones. It was the public TCR beta signatures that indicated both CMV infection and matching HLA type.

Study-wide results and limits: Individuals carrying CMV plus the relevant HLA were identified by cumulative frequency of public TCR beta families. Predominance within the ex vivo response was attributable to HLA-C-restricted CMV-specific TCR beta clonotypes.

TCRdb re-derived calls from the reads in MiXCR, one entry per CDR3 protein. The sample shows 650,000 to 900,000 distinct CDR3 sequences, 29% of them seen only once. The sample in question was cultured CD8+ T cells from PBMCs, obtained from culture after CMV antigen stimulation. This clonotype was sampled from a human donor in good health (CMV status not recorded). Some clones in this sample may be carry-over from other donors' samples.

The CDR3 nucleotides are TGTGCCAGCAGTTACTCGTCAGGGGAAGCTTTCTTT. This sequence encodes CASSYSSGEAFF. This chain connects TRBV6-2 or TRBV6-3 to TRBJ1-1, with a possible D match to TRBD1 (5 bases). Trimming removed 0 bases at V and 8 bases at J, with 7 bases between. The CDR3 sequence is 12 residues long. Germline V gene lookup returns CDR1 MNHEY and CDR2 SVGEGT.